The 20 T cell receptor beta chains in this list originate from one sample, sequenced in a study of T cells after yellow fever vaccination. Via MiXCR, TCRdb re-called the 5' RACE reads, giving one row per CDR3 protein. The sample contains tens of thousands of distinct CDR3 sequences, roughly 7% of which appear only once. This specimen consisted of CD8+ T cells sorted from PBMCs, obtained 10 to 11 days after the first yellow fever vaccination. These receptors were taken from a man aged 18-30 years who received the YFV17D yellow fever vaccine.

Only a few counts were recorded for this clonotype. The CDR3 loop is CASSQDRTEYTDTQYF. The CDR3 DNA sequence: TGCGCCAGCAGCCAAGATAGGACAGAGTACACAGATACGCAGTATTTT. V gene TRBV4-3 combines with J gene TRBJ2-3, with a tentative D call TRBD1 (6 bases). CDR1 is LGHNA and CDR2 is YSLEER in the germline V gene. Trimming removed 0 bases at V and 2 bases at J, with 12 bases between. The CDR3 is 16 residues long.

The rearrangement joins TRBV7-9 to TRBJ2-6; D tentatively reads TRBD1 or TRBD2 (5 bases each). This CDR3 has 17 amino acids. Trimming stripped 8 bases from V and 2 bases from J, with 19 bases between. Germline loops: CDR1 SEHNR, CDR2 FQNEAQ (reference sequence). This CDR3 is CASRGSGASPGANVLTF. In nucleotides, the CDR3 is TGTGCCAGCCGGGGCAGCGGCGCTTCTCCTGGGGCCAACGTCCTGACTTTC.

Many counts were recorded for this clonotype. The chain uses TRBV5-1 and TRBJ2-1; 8 positions agree with TRBD2. V lost 2 bases and J lost 9; bases outside the gene matches: 16. This CDR3 region has 17 residues. CDR1 SGHRS and CDR2 YFSETQ come from the germline V gene. CDR3 bases: TGCGCCAGCAGCTTCCTCAACGGACTAGCAGGGACAAGTGAGCAGTTCTTC. This encodes CASSFLNGLAGTSEQFF.

The CDR3 bases are TGCGCCAGCAGCTTGGTTCCGGGTATTAGTCCCTACGAGCAGTACGTC. It yields the protein CASSLVPGISPYEQYV. The rearrangement links TRBV5-1 to TRBJ2-7, with unresolved D. The germline CDR1 and CDR2 sequences are SGHRS and YFSETQ. This CDR3 is 16 amino acids long. Between the trimmed V and J ends, which lost 0 bases and 2 bases, there was a span of 15 bases.

There are many counts of this clonotype. V is TRBV30 and J is TRBJ2-7; TRBD1 aligns across 7 bases. J gave up 4 bases and V 3 bases, and 24 bases lay outside the gene matches. From germline, CDR1 is GTSNPN and CDR2 SVGIG (reference sequence). This CDR3 has 19 amino acids. Here the CDR3 reads CAWRDGQAKLGSVRYEQYF. In nucleotides, the CDR3 is TGTGCCTGGAGGGACGGACAGGCGAAACTAGGGTCAGTCCGGTACGAGCAGTACTTC.

This clonotype was detected a few times. The chain employs TRBV12-3 or TRBV12-4 and TRBJ1-5; 9 positions agree with TRBD1. V gave up 5 bases and J gave up 1 base; unmatched junction bases: 6. This CDR3 region has 16 residues. In DNA form, the CDR3 reads TGTGCCAGCAGTCTAGGGACAGGGTCGAGCAATCAGCCCCAGCATTTT. Protein: CASSLGTGSSNQPQHF.

The chain has TRBV7-9 and TRBJ2-7; D may be TRBD1 (6 bases). V lost 4 bases to trimming and J lost 1 base, with 14 bases between them. The CDR3 has 15 amino acids. Germline V lookup: CDR1 SEHNR, CDR2 FQNEAQ (reference sequence). The CDR3 region is CASSWDKVGSYEQYF. For the CDR3, the DNA is TGTGCCAGCAGCTGGGACAAGGTGGGGTCCTACGAGCAGTACTTC.

The V call is TRBV7-8, the J call TRBJ2-6; 7 nucleotides match TRBD2. The CDR3 loop spans 19 amino acids. Germline CDR1 SGHVS, CDR2 FQNEAQ. V trimming: 1 base; J trimming: 1 base; junction bases outside the gene matches: 10. CDR3 nucleotide sequence: TGTGCCAGCAGCTTAGGGGGCGCGGCGGGAGCGTCTGGGGCCAACGTCCTGACTTTC. It translates to CASSLGGAAGASGANVLTF.

This clonotype has only a few counts. V is TRBV5-4 and J is TRBJ2-3; D assignment may be TRBD1 or TRBD2 (5 bases each). V was clipped by 2 bases and J by 6 bases, with 13 bases between them. The CDR3 spans 14 residues. The germline V gene encodes CDR1 SGHNT and CDR2 YYREEE (reference sequence). The DNA of the CDR3 is TGTGCCAGCAGCTTTGAGGGACGCCTGGATACGCAGTATTTT. It specifies CASSFEGRLDTQYF.

To note about this clonotype: This could be a read error, since a much larger clone is one nucleotide away. The genes are TRBV4-1 and TRBJ1-2; 7 positions agree with TRBD1. The CDR3 is 16 amino acids. The V gene's germline CDR1 is MGHRA and CDR2 YSYEKL. The CDR3 spells CASSHDQGVYDYGFTF. The CDR3 bases are TGCGCCAGCAGCCACGACCAGGGGGTATACGACTATGGCTTCACCTTC.

This clonotype has ten or more counts. The gene calls are TRBV6-2 or TRBV6-3 and TRBJ2-2; no clear D. The V end lost 0 bases, the J end lost 6 bases, and 5 bases lay between the germline ends. The CDR3 spans 13 residues. Germline lookup yields CDR1 MNHEY and CDR2 SVGEGT. This CDR3 reads CASSYSRSGELFF. CDR3 bases: TGTGCCAGCAGTTACTCGAGATCCGGGGAGCTGTTTTTT.

This clonotype appeared a few times. The chain combines TRBV7-2 with TRBJ2-7; tentatively, D is TRBD1 or TRBD2 (6 bases each). Germline V lookup: CDR1 SGHTA, CDR2 FQGNSA. The CDR3 consists of 14 residues. V lost 2 bases and J lost 3, with 11 bases in between. The CDR3 nucleotides are TGTGCCAGCAGCTTATCAGGGGAGGACTACGAGCAGTACTTC. Translating it yields CASSLSGEDYEQYF.

This clonotype came up a few times. The rearrangement joins TRBV4-2 to TRBJ1-5, with unresolved D. This CDR3 is built from 16 residues. The germline V gene has CDR1 LGHNA and CDR2 YNFKEQ. V lost 4 bases to trimming and J lost 2 bases, with 15 bases between them. The CDR3 reads CASSPWTDSGNQPQHF. The CDR3 bases are TGTGCCAGCAGCCCTTGGACGGACTCGGGCAATCAGCCCCAGCATTTT.

CDR3 DNA: TGCGCCAGCAGCTTGGCCGTGGTCGGCCCTAACTATGGCTACACCTTC. As protein: CASSLAVVGPNYGYTF. The genes are TRBV5-1 and TRBJ1-2; D is unclear. Per germline, CDR1 SGHRS and CDR2 YFSETQ. The V end lost 0 bases, the J end lost 0 bases, and 12 bases lay between the germline ends. The CDR3 has 16 residues.

This clonotype was counted a few times. The J gene is TRBJ2-3, the V gene TRBV28; no firm D call. This CDR3 is built from 16 residues. The germline CDR1 and CDR2 sequences are MDHEN and SYDVKM. Deletions cut 5 bases from V and 4 bases from J, with 19 bases between. CDR3 sequence (DNA): TGTGCCAGCAGTGAACTGACACTTACGTACGCAGATACGCAGTATTTT. As protein: CASSELTLTYADTQYF.

This clonotype was seen more than once but under ten times. The V and J genes are TRBV20-1 and TRBJ2-7, with TRBD1 matching over 7 bases. CDR3 length: 17 residues. Germline assignment: CDR1 DFQATT and CDR2 SNEGSKA (reference sequence). V was pared by 0 bases and J by 3 bases, with 14 bases of the junction left unmatched. The CDR3 DNA sequence: TGCAGTGCTAGAGACCGGCAAGGGGTAAGGGACAGCTACGAGCAGTACTTC. Translated, it gives CSARDRQGVRDSYEQYF.

The chain employs TRBV7-9 and TRBJ2-2, with 9 positions matching TRBD2. Germline assignment: CDR1 SEHNR and CDR2 FQNEAQ (reference sequence). The CDR3 covers 16 residues. The junction had 11 bases not matched to a gene; V was cut back by 7 bases and J by 5 bases. The CDR3 region has the DNA TGTGCCAGCACCTTCGCGGGAGGGCCATTGACCGGGGAGCTGTTTTTT. Translating gives CASTFAGGPLTGELFF. Variable domain in full (rest from reference TRBV7-9 and TRBJ2-2): DTGVSQNPRHKITKRGQNVTFRCDPISEHNRLYWYRQTLGQGPEFLTYFQNEAQLEKSRLLSDRFSAERPKGSFSTLEIQRTEQGDSAMYLCASTFAGGPLTGELFFGEGSRLTVL.

This clonotype came up many times. This sequence joins TRBV12-3 or TRBV12-4 and TRBJ2-3; no reliable D call. CDR3 length: 12 residues. Deletions cut 6 bases from V and 2 bases from J, with 6 bases between. The CDR3 bases are TGTGCCAGCAGCTTATACACAGATACGCAGTATTTT. This gives the protein CASSLYTDTQYF.

The gene calls are TRBV7-8 and TRBJ2-7; TRBD2 matches 8 bases. J was trimmed by 1 base and V by 0 bases; bases with no gene match: 2. The CDR3 length is 15 residues. Germline V gene data show CDR1 as SGHVS and CDR2 as FQNEAQ. The CDR3 is CASSLAAGESYEQYF. The CDR3 DNA is TGTGCCAGCAGCTTAGCAGCGGGGGAGTCCTACGAGCAGTACTTC.

This clonotype was observed at least ten times. The chain has TRBV6-1 and TRBJ2-7, with D perhaps TRBD2 (5 bases). Trimming took off 4 bases at V and 2 bases at J, with 15 bases between the two ends. The CDR3 covers 15 residues. The germline V gene has CDR1 MNHNS and CDR2 SASEGT. The CDR3 DNA sequence: TGTGCCAGCAGTGGGACGGACTCCGAGCCCTACGAGCAGTACGTC. Translation: CASSGTDSEPYEQYV.